A single sample is the source of the 28 T cell receptor beta chains below, sequenced in a study of beta chain features in type 1 diabetes. Isolated RNA was reverse transcribed in full, so expressed TCRB transcripts were sequenced. This table comes from immunoSEQ multiplex PCR, and its TCRdb copy is limited to in-frame clones, with some not included. The sample includes hundreds of thousands of clones, about 16% of them seen just once. Sequencing input: naive CD4+ T cells from blood. The receptors come from a young man in good health.

This clone was counted only a few times. This chain uses TRBV7-6 with TRBJ2-1; no clear D gene. Deletions cut 5 bases from V and 0 bases from J, with 26 bases between. CDR1 and CDR2 from the germline V gene are SGHVS and FNYEAQ. The CDR3 has 20 residues. The CDR3 nucleotides are TGTGCCAGCAGCGGAAAGAGCCGAACGGGTCAAAGAAGCTCCTACAATGAGCAGTTCTTC. This encodes CASSGKSRTGQRSSYNEQFF.

This clone has just a few counts. This chain links TRBV9 with TRBJ1-3; possible D gene TRBD1, 6 bases. Germline-derived CDR1 and CDR2 are SGDLS and YYNGEE. Trimming removed 0 bases at V and 2 bases at J, with 9 bases between. This CDR3 contains 15 residues. The CDR3 DNA reads as TGTGCCAGCAGCGTAGACAGGGTGGCTGGAAACACCATATATTTT. Its translation: CASSVDRVAGNTIYF.

The chain recombines TRBV28 with TRBJ1-3; 8 bases agree with TRBD1. CDR3 length equals 15 residues. V was pared by 4 bases and J by 5 bases, with 7 bases of the junction left unmatched. Germline CDR1 reads MDHEN; CDR2 reads SYDVKM. The DNA of the CDR3 is TGTGCCAGCAGTTCGACAGGGGCACTGCGAAACACCATATATTTT. The encoded protein is CASSSTGALRNTIYF.

This chain connects TRBV2 to TRBJ1-3, with TRBD1 matching 7 bases. This CDR3 region has 15 residues. V gave up 6 bases and J gave up 3 bases; unmatched junction bases: 8. Germline V gives CDR1 SNHLY, CDR2 FYNNEI. CDR3 sequence (DNA): TGTGCCAGCAGCCCCGGACAGGAGCTTGGAAACACCATATATTTT. It translates to CASSPGQELGNTIYF.

There are a few counts of this clone. This chain uses TRBV25-1 with TRBJ2-5; 7 positions match TRBD1. Gene TRBJ2-7 matches the end of the DNA better, so the J call may be wrong. This CDR3 spans 14 amino acids. Germline lookup yields CDR1 MGHDK and CDR2 SYGVNS. The CDR3 coding sequence is TGTGCCACTCTCCGCCAGGGGGTCTCCTACGAGCAGTACTTC. Protein sequence: CATLRQGVSYEQYF.

This clone came up a few times. The gene calls are TRBV28 and TRBJ2-4, with 7 bases identical to TRBD2. V lost 7 bases and J lost 7; bases outside the gene matches: 13. In germline, CDR1 is MDHEN, CDR2 SYDVKM. The CDR3 runs to 15 residues. CDR3 sequence (DNA): TGTGCCAGCATTAGTAGCGGTACCGGGGGGAACATTCAGTACTTC. Translation gives CASISSGTGGNIQYF.

This rearrangement joins TRBV7-9 to TRBJ1-2; D remains unclear. The germline V gene encodes CDR1 SEHNR and CDR2 FQNEAQ (reference sequence). The CDR3 has 16 amino acids. The V and J ends lost 0 bases and 1 base respectively, with 12 bases between them. As DNA, the CDR3 is TGTGCCAGCAGCTTAGCGACGACGGCCGTTAACTATGGCTACACCTTC. This encodes CASSLATTAVNYGYTF.

This clone was seen only a few times. The chain uses TRBV30 and TRBJ1-6; 8 positions match TRBD1. Germline assignment: CDR1 GTSNPN and CDR2 SVGIG (reference sequence). After removal of 5 bases from V and 6 bases from J, the junction contained 3 bases not matched to a gene. This CDR3 is 13 amino acids long. The CDR3: CAWGDRSNSPLHF. Written as DNA, the CDR3 is TGTGCCTGGGGGGACAGGTCTAATTCACCCCTCCACTTT.

The rearrangement links TRBV27 to TRBJ1-2; D is perhaps TRBD1 (6 bases). The CDR3 sequence is 15 residues long. With 3 bases removed from V and 3 bases from J, the gap between germline ends came to 14 bases. Germline V gene sequence: CDR1 MNHEY, CDR2 SMNVEV (reference sequence). CDR3 in DNA: TGTGCCAGCAGTTTTATAGGGGGGCGCCACTATGGCTACACCTTC. Encoded protein: CASSFIGGRHYGYTF.

V and J are TRBV29-1 and TRBJ2-7, with D possibly being TRBD1 (6 bases). There are 16 residues in the CDR3. Trimming shortened V by 6 bases and J by 2 bases, and 23 bases separated the two germline ends. Germline CDR1 reads SQVTM; CDR2 reads ANQGSEA. In DNA, the CDR3 is TGCAGCGTCAGCACTGGGGGCAGGGTAGTCCCCTACGAGCAGTACTTC. This gives the protein CSVSTGGRVVPYEQYF.

This clone was observed a handful of times. This rearrangement joins TRBV29-1 to TRBJ2-6, with 10 nucleotides matching TRBD1. The CDR3 runs 16 residues. V dropped 6 bases and J dropped 1; count of bases not matched to a gene: 6. The germline gives CDR1 SQVTM, CDR2 ANQGSEA. The CDR3 region has the DNA TGCAGCGTGGGACAGGGGTCTCTGTCTGGGGCCAACGTCCTGACTTTC. It yields the protein CSVGQGSLSGANVLTF.

This clone appeared a few times. The chain employs TRBV4-3 and TRBJ2-2; 8 bases are a match to TRBD1. The CDR3 covers 18 residues. Germline loops: CDR1 LGHNA, CDR2 YSLEER. V was clipped by 3 bases and J by 3 bases; unmatched bases: 12. CDR3 in amino acids: CASSHLGIRGLDTGELFF. CDR3 sequence (DNA): TGCGCCAGCAGCCACCTTGGGATCAGGGGGCTTGACACCGGGGAGCTGTTTTTT.

This chain uses TRBV11-2 with TRBJ2-1; D is uncertain. CDR3 length: 14 amino acids. V lost 0 bases to trimming and J lost 6 bases, with 9 bases between them. Germline loops: CDR1 SGHAT, CDR2 FQNNGV. CDR3: CASSLDRGSNEQFF. CDR3 in DNA: TGTGCCAGCAGCTTAGATCGAGGCAGCAATGAGCAGTTCTTC.

This clone was recorded once. This chain connects TRBV5-4 to TRBJ1-1; D not certain. Germline V lookup: CDR1 SGHNT, CDR2 YYREEE (reference sequence). This CDR3 comprises 13 residues. V lost 0 bases and J lost 5, with 8 bases in between. The CDR3 region has the DNA TGTGCCAGCAGCTTGGAGATGACGACTGAAGCTTTCTTT. Protein sequence: CASSLEMTTEAFF.

This chain uses TRBV4-1 with TRBJ1-1; D possibly corresponds to TRBD1 (6 bases). The CDR3 runs to 15 residues. Trimming took 0 bases from V and 0 from J, leaving 8 bases between them. Germline V gene data show CDR1 as MGHRA and CDR2 as YSYEKL. CDR3 residues: CASSQETGMNTEAFF. The CDR3 coding sequence is TGCGCCAGCAGCCAAGAAACAGGGATGAACACTGAAGCTTTCTTT.

The chain carries TRBV14 and TRBJ2-2; possible D gene TRBD2, 6 bases. Germline V gene lookup returns CDR1 SGHDN and CDR2 FVKESK. The CDR3 is made up of 15 amino acids. V was pared by 4 bases and J by 4 bases, with 13 bases between. This chain's CDR3 is CASSPGSGVTGELFF. DNA for the CDR3: TGTGCCAGCAGCCCAGGTAGCGGAGTCACCGGGGAGCTGTTTTTT.

The CDR3 nucleotides are TGTGCCAGCAGCTTAGGAGTTAGCGGGACACAAGAGACCCAGTACTTC. Encoded protein: CASSLGVSGTQETQYF. The V call is TRBV7-3, the J call TRBJ2-5, with 8 bases lining up with TRBD2. The length of the CDR3 is 16 residues. The V and J ends lost 2 bases and 2 bases, in that order; junction bases with no gene match: 7. Germline CDR1 reads SGHTA; CDR2 reads FQGTGA.

This clone was counted a single time. This chain uses TRBV5-4 with TRBJ1-2, with a tentative D call TRBD1 (5 bases). The germline V gene encodes CDR1 SGHNT and CDR2 YYREEE (reference sequence). V lost 3 bases to trimming and J lost 0 bases, with 12 bases between them. The CDR3 loop spans 15 amino acids. CDR3 sequence: CASSSGRNTNYGYTF. The CDR3 DNA is TGTGCCAGCAGCTCGGGACGGAACACTAACTATGGCTACACCTTC.

The chain recombines TRBV27 with TRBJ2-7; the D gene could be TRBD1 or TRBD2 (6 bases each). Trimming shortened V by 0 bases and J by 4 bases, and 16 bases separated the two germline ends. The CDR3 length is 16 residues. Germline CDR1 reads MNHEY; CDR2 reads SMNVEV (reference sequence). The CDR3 DNA reads TGTGCCAGCAGTTTATCAAGGAGGGGGTCGAATTACGAGCAGTACTTC. This sequence encodes CASSLSRRGSNYEQYF.

About this clone: This sample also contains other DNA sequences that code for the same CDR3. The rearrangement joins TRBV14 to TRBJ2-2, with D unclear. Germline CDR1 SGHDN, CDR2 FVKESK. The CDR3 spans 14 residues. V gave up 0 bases and J gave up 0 bases, with 2 bases separating them. CDR3 residues: CASSQDTNTGELFF. CDR3 bases: TGTGCCAGCAGCCAAGATACGAACACCGGGGAGCTGTTTTTT.

V usage is TRBV5-1 and J usage is TRBJ1-5; D is possibly TRBD1 (5 bases). The CDR3 totals 14 residues. The germline CDR1 and CDR2 sequences are SGHRS and YFSETQ. V lost 5 bases and J lost 3, with 12 bases in between. The DNA for the CDR3 is TGCGCCAGCAGTCAAGGGGAGGTCAATCAGCCCCAGCATTTT. It yields the protein CASSQGEVNQPQHF.

A few counts support this clone. The chain has TRBV10-3 and TRBJ2-7; 7 positions match TRBD1. J gave up 3 bases and V 8 bases, and 4 bases lay outside the gene matches. The CDR3 extends over 12 amino acids. CDR1 ENHRY and CDR2 SYGVKD come from the germline V gene. CDR3 sequence (DNA): TGTGCCATCGGACAGGCGAACTACGAGCAGTACTTC. Translated: CAIGQANYEQYF.

This clone was found a few times. V gene TRBV9 combines with J gene TRBJ2-1; no clear D gene. Trimming took off 7 bases at V and 1 base at J, with 18 bases between the two ends. This CDR3 region has 16 residues. Per the germline V gene, CDR1 is SGDLS and CDR2 is YYNGEE. CDR3 protein: CASATGPAGSYNEQFF. CDR3 bases: TGTGCCAGCGCGACCGGACCCGCCGGGTCCTACAATGAGCAGTTCTTC.

In DNA, the CDR3 is TGTGCCAGCGGGTATGAGAGAAGCTACGAGCAGTACTTC. It codes for CASGYERSYEQYF. This chain links TRBV6-5 with TRBJ2-7; D call uncertain. The CDR3 loop spans 13 amino acids. Trimming left V 8 bases short and J 3 bases short, with 14 bases between. The germline gives CDR1 MNHEY, CDR2 SVGAGI.

This chain links TRBV7-2 with TRBJ2-1; 8 nucleotides align to TRBD1. The CDR3 length is 14 residues. Germline-derived CDR1 and CDR2 are SGHTA and FQGNSA. The V segment lost 5 bases and the J segment 5 bases; nucleotides outside the gene matches: 5. The CDR3 coding sequence is TGTGCCAGCAGCCCCGACAGGGGACACAATGAGCAGTTCTTC. It translates to CASSPDRGHNEQFF.

This chain uses TRBV6-5 with TRBJ2-3; D not resolved. V was cut by 7 bases and J by 1 base, with 9 bases left in between. The germline V gene has CDR1 MNHEY and CDR2 SVGAGI. The CDR3 has 13 residues. CDR3 DNA: TGTGCCAGCAAAAACGGAGGCACAGATACGCAGTATTTT. This sequence encodes CASKNGGTDTQYF.

V is TRBV4-1 and J is TRBJ2-3; D unclear. This CDR3 is 14 amino acids long. V lost 4 bases and J 0 bases, leaving 8 bases between the germline ends. CDR1 is MGHRA, CDR2 YSYEKL, per germline. CDR3: CASSRTTSTDTQYF. The CDR3 region has the DNA TGCGCCAGCAGCCGGACCACTAGCACAGATACGCAGTATTTT.

The chain has TRBV29-1 and TRBJ2-1; 9 positions match TRBD1. The J segment lost 2 bases and the V segment lost 7 bases, leaving 3 bases of the junction unmatched. This CDR3 is 13 amino acids long. CDR1 SQVTM and CDR2 ANQGSEA come from the germline V gene. The CDR3 reads CSDRQGAYNEQFF. In DNA form, the CDR3 reads TGCAGCGACAGACAGGGGGCCTACAATGAGCAGTTCTTC.